This T cell receptor beta chain was profiled in a study of CD8+ T cells in alopecia areata. Investigators isolated RNA and reverse transcribed it into cDNA to act as the sequencing template. Produced via immunoSEQ multiplex PCR; TCRdb's table is partial and in-frame only. The sample includes approximately 180,000 clones, roughly 59% of them seen just once. Many counts were recorded for this clone. This material consisted of CD4+ T cells sorted from blood, taken at week 0. The sequence came from a human donor with alopecia areata.

Written as DNA, the CDR3 is TGTGCCAGCAGCTCGACCGGGACTCACACAGATACGCAGTATTTT. This translates into CASSSTGTHTDTQYF. The V and J genes are TRBV7-2 and TRBJ2-3; perhaps TRBD2 as D (6 bases). Between the trimmed V and J ends, which lost 4 bases and 2 bases, there was a span of 13 bases. This CDR3 has 15 residues. Germline loops: CDR1 SGHTA, CDR2 FQGNSA.